This entry features one T cell receptor beta chain sequence. Assay used: immunoSEQ multiplex PCR; TCRdb lists only in-frame clones, some missing. The data contain 95,000 to 130,000 clones, almost 85% of them seen just once; the ten biggest clones take up 7.5%. The entry originates in a study of blood T cell repertoires in COVID-19. The V end was cut by 1 base, the J end by 1 base, with 8 bases between. Per the germline V gene, CDR1 is LGHDT and CDR2 is YNNKEL (reference sequence). This CDR3 has 14 residues. The sample comprised peripheral blood. This chain joins TRBV3-1 (or the pseudogene TRBV3-2) and TRBJ2-7; D gene unclear. This receptor was taken from a man in his 70s with active or convalescent COVID-19. CDR3 amino acids: CASSQVYGSYEQYF. As DNA, the CDR3 is TGTGCCAGCAGCCAAGTTTACGGTTCCTACGAGCAGTACTTC.